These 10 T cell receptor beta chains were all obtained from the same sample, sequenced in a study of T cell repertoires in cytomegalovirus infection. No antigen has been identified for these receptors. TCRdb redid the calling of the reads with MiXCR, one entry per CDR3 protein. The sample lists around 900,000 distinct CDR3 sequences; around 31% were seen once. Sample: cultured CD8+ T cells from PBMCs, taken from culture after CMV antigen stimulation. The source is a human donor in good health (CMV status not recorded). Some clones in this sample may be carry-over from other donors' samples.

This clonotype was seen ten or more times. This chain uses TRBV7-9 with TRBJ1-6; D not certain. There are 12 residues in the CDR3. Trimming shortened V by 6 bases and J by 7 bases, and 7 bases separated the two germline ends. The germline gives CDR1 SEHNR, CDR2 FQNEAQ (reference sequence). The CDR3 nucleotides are TGTGCCAGCAGTAGACAAAATTCACCCCTCCACTTT. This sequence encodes CASSRQNSPLHF.

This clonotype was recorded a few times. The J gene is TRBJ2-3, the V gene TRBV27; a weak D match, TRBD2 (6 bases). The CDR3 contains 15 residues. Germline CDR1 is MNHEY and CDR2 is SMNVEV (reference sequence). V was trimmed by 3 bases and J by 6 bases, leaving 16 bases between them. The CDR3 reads CASSFRRGLLDTQYF. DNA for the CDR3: TGTGCCAGCAGTTTTCGGCGGGGCCTGCTCGATACGCAGTATTTT.

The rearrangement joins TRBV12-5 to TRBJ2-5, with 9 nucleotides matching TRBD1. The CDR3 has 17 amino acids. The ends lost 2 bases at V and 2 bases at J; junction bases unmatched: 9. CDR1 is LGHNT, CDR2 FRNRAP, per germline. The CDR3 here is CASGLPLGQGTQETQYF. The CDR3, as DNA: TGTGCTAGTGGTTTGCCACTTGGACAGGGGACTCAAGAGACCCAGTACTTC.

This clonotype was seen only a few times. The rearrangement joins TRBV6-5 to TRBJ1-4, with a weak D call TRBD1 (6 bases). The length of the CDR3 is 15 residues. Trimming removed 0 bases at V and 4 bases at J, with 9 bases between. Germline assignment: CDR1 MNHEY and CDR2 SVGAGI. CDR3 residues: CASSYSGQINEKLFF. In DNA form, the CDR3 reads TGTGCCAGCAGTTACTCTGGACAGATTAATGAAAAACTGTTTTTT.

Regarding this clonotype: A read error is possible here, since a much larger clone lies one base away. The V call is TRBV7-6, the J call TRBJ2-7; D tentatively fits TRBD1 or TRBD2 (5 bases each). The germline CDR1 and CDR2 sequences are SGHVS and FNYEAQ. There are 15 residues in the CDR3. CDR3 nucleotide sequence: TGTGTCAGCAGCTTAGTGGGGGAGAGTATTGACGAGCAGTACTTC. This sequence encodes CVSSLVGESIDEQYF.

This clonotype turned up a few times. The CDR3 region has the DNA TGTGCCACCAGTGACCCTACCGGACGGTCTGCTTTCTTT. It yields the protein CATSDPTGRSAFF. V is TRBV24-1 and J is TRBJ1-1; the D is unclear. The CDR3 runs to 13 residues. Trimming pared 4 bases from V and 11 bases from J, leaving 16 bases between. CDR1 and CDR2 (germline): KGHDR, SFDVKD.

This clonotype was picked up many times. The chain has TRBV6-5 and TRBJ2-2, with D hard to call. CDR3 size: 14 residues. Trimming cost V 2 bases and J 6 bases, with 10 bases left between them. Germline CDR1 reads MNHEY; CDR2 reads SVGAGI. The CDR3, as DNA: TGTGCCAGCAGTTACCCGTCAGATTCCGGGGAGCTGTTTTTT. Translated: CASSYPSDSGELFF.

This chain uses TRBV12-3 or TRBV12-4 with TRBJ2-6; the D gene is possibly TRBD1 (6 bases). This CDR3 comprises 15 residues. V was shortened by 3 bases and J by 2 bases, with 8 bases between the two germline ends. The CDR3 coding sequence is TGTGCCAGCAGTTTTAAGGGGGCTGGGGCCAACGTCCTGACTTTC. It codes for CASSFKGAGANVLTF.

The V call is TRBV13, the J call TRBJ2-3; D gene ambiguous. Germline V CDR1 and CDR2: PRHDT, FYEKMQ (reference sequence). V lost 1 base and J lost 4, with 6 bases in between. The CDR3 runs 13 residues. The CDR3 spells CASSLVNSDTQYF. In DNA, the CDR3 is TGTGCCAGCAGCTTAGTTAACTCAGATACGCAGTATTTT.

The CDR3 DNA follows: TGTGCCAGCAGCGTAGAGGGACAGTTTAATGAAAAACTGTTTTTT. It codes for CASSVEGQFNEKLFF. The V and J genes are TRBV9 and TRBJ1-4; 7 bases fit TRBD1. With V trimmed by 0 bases and J by 4 bases, 3 bases remained unmatched. The CDR3 has 15 amino acids. CDR1 and CDR2 from the germline V gene are SGDLS and YYNGEE.